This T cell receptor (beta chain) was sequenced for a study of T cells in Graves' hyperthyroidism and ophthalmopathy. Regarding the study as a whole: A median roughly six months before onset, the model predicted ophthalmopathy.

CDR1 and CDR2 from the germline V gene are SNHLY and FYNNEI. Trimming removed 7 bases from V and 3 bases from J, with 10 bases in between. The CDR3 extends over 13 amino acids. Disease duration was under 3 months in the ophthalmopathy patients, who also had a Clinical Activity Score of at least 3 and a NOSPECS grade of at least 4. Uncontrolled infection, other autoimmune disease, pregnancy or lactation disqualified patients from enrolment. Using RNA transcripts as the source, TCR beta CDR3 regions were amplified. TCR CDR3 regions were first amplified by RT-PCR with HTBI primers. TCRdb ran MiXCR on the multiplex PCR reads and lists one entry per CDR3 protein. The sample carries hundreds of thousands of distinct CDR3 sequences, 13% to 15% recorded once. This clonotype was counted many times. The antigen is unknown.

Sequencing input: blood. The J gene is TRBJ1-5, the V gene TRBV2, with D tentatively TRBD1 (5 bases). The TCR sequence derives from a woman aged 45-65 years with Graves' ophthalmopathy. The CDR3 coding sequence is TGTGCCAGCAACCGGACACCCAATCAGCCCCAGCATTTT. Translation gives CASNRTPNQPQHF.